This T cell receptor beta chain stems from a study of cytotoxic CD8 clonotypes in ibrutinib-treated CLL. Study overall: Response samples were taken after a median of about 11 months on treatment, range 6 to 36.

The CDR3 is made up of 13 amino acids. Germline values: CDR1 LGHNA, CDR2 YSLEER. V was cut by 0 bases and J by 8 bases, with 8 bases left in between. Data came from immunoSEQ multiplex PCR; TCRdb stores just in-frame clones and leaves some out. This sample has about 140,000 clones; around 90% occur once, and the top ten carry 9.5% to 14%. The sequencing here drew on PBMCs, taken after 12 months of ibrutinib treatment. J is TRBJ2-1 and V is TRBV4-3; D unclear. This receptor was identified in a human donor with chronic lymphocytic leukemia. The DNA for the CDR3 is TGCGCCAGCAGCCAAGAGGCAGGCGATGAGCAGTTCTTC. Translating it yields CASSQEAGDEQFF.